Presented here are 5 T cell receptor beta chains from one specimen sequenced in a study of post-analysis software for immune sequencing data. Whole-study findings and limits: Patients used five TRBV segments, including TRBV5-6, TRBV5-1 and TRBV20-1, more often than controls.

The TCR beta cDNA libraries carried unique molecular identifiers. TCRdb analysed the PCR reads with MiXCR anew, one entry per CDR3 protein. The sample gives roughly 540,000 distinct CDR3 sequences, roughly 34% of which show up once; 4.5% to 7.5% is in the top ten. These receptors lack a known antigen. The sequenced sample was blood. The receptors here all came from a girl younger than 18 with multiple sclerosis.

V and J are TRBV5-6 and TRBJ2-1, with 11 bases matching TRBD2. Germline CDR1 reads SGHDT; CDR2 reads YYEEEE. This CDR3 spans 18 amino acids. The ends lost 4 bases at V and 1 base at J; junction bases unmatched: 10. The CDR3 loop reads CASSRRLAGGRSYNEQFF. The DNA for the CDR3 is TGTGCCAGCAGCCGCCGGCTAGCGGGGGGCCGGTCCTACAATGAGCAGTTCTTC.

The V call is TRBV2, the J call TRBJ1-4; possible D gene TRBD1, 6 bases. The V end lost 2 bases, the J end lost 7 bases, and 20 bases lay between the germline ends. The germline CDR1 and CDR2 sequences are SNHLY and FYNNEI. The CDR3 is 17 residues long. This chain's CDR3 is CASSESQGPNRGEKLFF. The CDR3, as DNA: TGTGCCAGCAGTGAAAGCCAGGGGCCGAACCGGGGTGAAAAACTGTTTTTT.

This chain joins TRBV5-1 and TRBJ1-1; D gene uncertain. Germline lookup yields CDR1 SGHRS and CDR2 YFSETQ. V dropped 2 bases and J dropped 0 bases, with 8 bases sitting between them. The length of the CDR3 is 14 residues. CDR3: CASSFGGVNTEAFF. CDR3 DNA: TGCGCCAGCAGCTTCGGTGGGGTGAACACTGAAGCTTTCTTT.

The chain recombines TRBV10-3 with TRBJ1-2; TRBD1 might be the D (5 bases). Germline values: CDR1 ENHRY, CDR2 SYGVKD. The CDR3 spans 13 residues. V lost 0 bases to trimming and J lost 7 bases, with 9 bases between them. The CDR3 DNA is TGTGCCATCAGTGAGTCAGGGGCTACTGGCTACACCTTC. Translated, it gives CAISESGATGYTF.

The sample holds a few counts of this clonotype. The rearrangement links TRBV2 to TRBJ2-2; no definite D call. Trimming took off 4 bases at V and 2 bases at J, with 5 bases between the two ends. This CDR3 has 13 amino acids. Looked up from germline, CDR1 is SNHLY and CDR2 is FYNNEI. The CDR3, as DNA: TGTGCCAGCAGTGTGTCAAACACCGGGGAGCTGTTTTTT. This encodes CASSVSNTGELFF.